These 16 T cell receptor beta chains share one sample of origin, sequenced in a study of graft-versus-host responses after intestinal transplantation. These receptors' targets are unknown. Data came from immunoSEQ multiplex PCR; TCRdb stores just in-frame clones and leaves some out. In the table there are 90,000 to 120,000 clones, 87% of which are singletons. Sequenced material: unstimulated CD4+ T cells sorted from spleen or lymph node cells, taken before transplant. Receptors were obtained from a human donor who was the organ donor for an intestinal transplant.

This chain uses TRBV29-1 with TRBJ1-2; 11 bases map to TRBD1. The CDR3 loop spans 13 amino acids. The germline V gene encodes CDR1 SQVTM and CDR2 ANQGSEA. The CDR3 DNA reads as TGCTCTTCCGGGACAGGGGGGAACTATGGCTACACCTTC. This gives the protein CSSGTGGNYGYTF.

This chain uses TRBV6-6 with TRBJ2-7; D is perhaps TRBD2 (7 bases). The CDR3 consists of 15 residues. CDR1 and CDR2 (germline): MNHNY, SVGAGI (reference sequence). Trimming pared 1 base from V and 3 bases from J, leaving 13 bases between. The CDR3 here is CASSYFGGLGYEQYF. The DNA of the CDR3 is TGTGCCAGCAGTTACTTCGGGGGGCTCGGCTACGAGCAGTACTTC.

The V gene is TRBV10-3, the J gene TRBJ2-2, with D uncertain. This CDR3 is built from 15 residues. Per germline, CDR1 ENHRY and CDR2 SYGVKD. Trimming cost V 0 bases and J 2 bases, with 7 bases left between them. The CDR3 region is CAISESGANTGELFF. The CDR3 DNA follows: TGTGCCATCAGTGAGTCCGGAGCCAACACCGGGGAGCTGTTTTTT.

The chain couples TRBV5-6 to TRBJ2-3, with TRBD2 matching 8 bases. V dropped 3 bases and J dropped 4; count of bases not matched to a gene: 7. The CDR3 has 15 residues. Germline lookup yields CDR1 SGHDT and CDR2 YYEEEE. The CDR3 bases are TGTGCCAGCAGCTCGGGACTAGAGGTCTCAGATACGCAGTATTTT. As protein: CASSSGLEVSDTQYF.

About this clone itself: The sample has other DNA sequences that encode this CDR3 too. The genes are TRBV5-4 and TRBJ1-4, with D possibly being TRBD1 (5 bases). V was pared by 4 bases and J by 3 bases, with 28 bases between. This CDR3 region has 20 residues. The germline V gene encodes CDR1 SGHNT and CDR2 YYREEE (reference sequence). The CDR3 coding sequence is TGTGCCAGCAGCGCCGGTGGGGGTGTTTTTGCGGGGCTGGCTAATGAAAAACTGTTTTTT. Translation gives CASSAGGGVFAGLANEKLFF.

The V gene is TRBV6-1, the J gene TRBJ1-1; 10 bases line up with TRBD1. From germline, CDR1 is MNHNS and CDR2 SASEGT. The trim removed 4 bases at V and 0 bases at J, leaving 5 bases unmatched. This CDR3 has 16 residues. The CDR3 loop is CASSGGQGSLNTEAFF. CDR3 nucleotide sequence: TGTGCCAGCAGTGGGGGACAGGGGTCCTTGAACACTGAAGCTTTCTTT.

This chain joins TRBV28 and TRBJ2-5; D might be TRBD1 or TRBD2, each matching 6 bases. The CDR3 covers 15 residues. Trimming took 5 bases from V and 5 from J, leaving 18 bases between them. Germline V gene lookup returns CDR1 MDHEN and CDR2 SYDVKM. CDR3: CASSIGGQGGETQYF. The CDR3 coding sequence is TGTGCCAGCAGTATAGGGGGGCAGGGCGGGGAGACCCAGTACTTC.

V usage is TRBV7-7 and J usage is TRBJ2-7; TRBD1 matches 8 bases. The CDR3 is made up of 14 amino acids. V gave up 5 bases and J gave up 3 bases; unmatched junction bases: 6. CDR1 is SSHAT, CDR2 FNYEAQ, per germline (reference sequence). CDR3 in DNA: TGTGCCAGCAGCCTCGGACAGGGTCTCTACGAGCAGTACTTC. It encodes CASSLGQGLYEQYF. Full variable domain (outside the CDR3, taken from reference TRBV7-7 and TRBJ2-7): GAGVSQSPRYKVTKRGQDVTLRCDPISSHATLYWYQQALGQGPEFLTYFNYEAQPDKSGLPSDRFSAERPEGSISTLTIQRTEQRDSAMYRCASSLGQGLYEQYFGPGTRLTVT.

The chain is built from TRBV6-5 and TRBJ2-3; possible D gene TRBD1, 6 bases. The CDR3 is 14 amino acids. CDR1 and CDR2 from the germline V gene are MNHEY and SVGAGI. V was trimmed by 6 bases and J by 1 base, leaving 11 bases between them. DNA for the CDR3: TGTGCCAGCAGGCAGGACAGAGGCACAGATACGCAGTATTTT. This translates into CASRQDRGTDTQYF.

The chain links TRBV7-9 to TRBJ1-4; D is unclear. The CDR3 totals 15 residues. Per the germline V gene, CDR1 is SEHNR and CDR2 is FQNEAQ (reference sequence). V gave up 1 base and J gave up 0 bases, with 6 bases separating them. CDR3 region: CASSLDLATNEKLFF. CDR3 DNA: TGTGCCAGCAGCTTAGATCTTGCAACTAATGAAAAACTGTTTTTT.

The rearrangement joins TRBV9 to TRBJ1-3; perhaps TRBD1 as D (5 bases). Germline CDR1 SGDLS, CDR2 YYNGEE. Trimming shortened V by 2 bases and J by 4 bases, and 16 bases separated the two germline ends. The CDR3 consists of 16 residues. Here the CDR3 reads CASSVAPAGSGNTIYF. The CDR3 nucleotides read TGTGCCAGCAGCGTGGCCCCCGCAGGGTCAGGAAACACCATATATTTT.

The V gene is TRBV27, the J gene TRBJ1-2; D is unresolved. The CDR3 consists of 13 residues. Germline CDR1 is MNHEY and CDR2 is SMNVEV (reference sequence). V gave up 3 bases and J gave up 4 bases, with 9 bases separating them. The CDR3 sequence is CASSFGGIYGYTF. The CDR3 DNA follows: TGTGCCAGCAGTTTCGGAGGGATCTATGGCTACACCTTC.

V gene TRBV5-1 combines with J gene TRBJ2-5; 10 positions agree with TRBD2. The germline V gene has CDR1 SGHRS and CDR2 YFSETQ. The V segment lost 0 bases and the J segment 0 bases; nucleotides outside the gene matches: 8. This CDR3 comprises 18 residues. In nucleotides, the CDR3 is TGCGCCAGCAGCTTGGGGGCTAGCGGGAGCCTGTACCAAGAGACCCAGTACTTC. This encodes CASSLGASGSLYQETQYF.

The gene calls are TRBV6-4 and TRBJ2-2; 7 bases line up with TRBD1. In germline, CDR1 is MRHNA, CDR2 SNTAGT. Trimming cost V 6 bases and J 4 bases; bases outside gene matches: 11. CDR3 length: 16 amino acids. CDR3 loop: CASSPRARGSTGELFF. In DNA form, the CDR3 reads TGTGCCAGCAGCCCCCGTGCCAGGGGGAGCACCGGGGAGCTGTTTTTT.

The J gene is TRBJ2-7, the V gene TRBV18, with 11 bases lining up with TRBD1. With V trimmed by 8 bases and J by 6 bases, 9 bases remained unmatched. The germline gives CDR1 KGHSH, CDR2 LQKENI. The CDR3 spans 14 residues. The chain's CDR3 is CASRPGQGVREQYF. The CDR3 DNA reads TGTGCCAGCAGGCCGGGACAGGGGGTTCGCGAGCAGTACTTC.

The chain recombines TRBV7-7 with TRBJ1-6; no clear D. The CDR3 covers 15 residues. The germline V and J ends were trimmed by 5 bases and 10 bases, with 18 bases remaining between them. In germline, CDR1 is SSHAT, CDR2 FNYEAQ (reference sequence). CDR3 in DNA: TGTGCCAGCAGCCCTTGGGCAGGCCCAGAATCACCCCTCCACTTT. Translating it yields CASSPWAGPESPLHF.